This T cell receptor beta chain was obtained from a study of CD8 T cells in Susac syndrome. The CDR3 consists of 16 residues. V lost 1 base and J lost 2, with 12 bases in between. The V gene's germline CDR1 is SNHLY and CDR2 FYNNEI. RNA totalling about 0.45 to 1 ug underwent reverse transcription with random hexamers. TCRdb reprocessed the immunoSEQ multiplex PCR reads via MiXCR and lists one record per CDR3 protein. The table has 120,000 or so distinct CDR3 sequences, around 94% seen once; the top ten hold around 0.2%. This sequence joins TRBV2 and TRBJ1-5, with no clear D. The specimen sequenced was CD8+ T cells from PBMCs. The TCR sequence derives from a human donor with Susac syndrome. The CDR3 sequence is CASSEESWDRNQPQHF. For the CDR3, the DNA is TGTGCCAGCAGTGAAGAGTCATGGGATCGCAATCAGCCCCAGCATTTT.